This paragraph covers one T cell receptor (beta chain) sequence. Profiling relied on immunoSEQ multiplex PCR, and the TCRdb table lists in-frame clones only, not all of them. The sample has 250,000 or so clones, roughly 85% seen once; the top ten hold 10% to 12%. The sample is drawn from a study of blood T cell repertoires in COVID-19. This CDR3 comprises 16 residues. Germline V CDR1 and CDR2: LGHNA, YSLEER. V was shortened by 4 bases and J by 7 bases, with 20 bases between the two germline ends. This clonotype was obtained from a man younger than 40 who had recovered from COVID-19. This chain connects TRBV4-3 to TRBJ2-1; D is uncertain. Sequences were obtained from PBMCs or T cells enriched from blood (not recorded which). CDR3 residues: CASSPLRPGHENEQFF. For the CDR3, the DNA is TGCGCCAGCAGCCCCCTTCGCCCGGGTCACGAGAATGAGCAGTTCTTC.